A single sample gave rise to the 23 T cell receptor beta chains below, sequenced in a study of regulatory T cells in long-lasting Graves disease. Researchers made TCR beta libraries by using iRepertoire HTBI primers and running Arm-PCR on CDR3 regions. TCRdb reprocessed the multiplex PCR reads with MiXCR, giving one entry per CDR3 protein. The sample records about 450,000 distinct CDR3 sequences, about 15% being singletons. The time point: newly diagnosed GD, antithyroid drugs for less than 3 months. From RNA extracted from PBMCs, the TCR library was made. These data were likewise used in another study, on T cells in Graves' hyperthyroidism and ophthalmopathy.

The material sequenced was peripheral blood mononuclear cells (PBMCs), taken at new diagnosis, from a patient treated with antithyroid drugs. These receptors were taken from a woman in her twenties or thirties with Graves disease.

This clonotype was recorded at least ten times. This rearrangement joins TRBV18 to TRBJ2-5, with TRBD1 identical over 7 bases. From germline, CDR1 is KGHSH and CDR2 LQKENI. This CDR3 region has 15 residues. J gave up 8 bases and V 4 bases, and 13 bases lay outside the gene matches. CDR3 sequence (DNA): TGTGCCAGCTCACTGCTCGCCAGACGACAGGGAACCCAGTACTTC. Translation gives CASSLLARRQGTQYF.

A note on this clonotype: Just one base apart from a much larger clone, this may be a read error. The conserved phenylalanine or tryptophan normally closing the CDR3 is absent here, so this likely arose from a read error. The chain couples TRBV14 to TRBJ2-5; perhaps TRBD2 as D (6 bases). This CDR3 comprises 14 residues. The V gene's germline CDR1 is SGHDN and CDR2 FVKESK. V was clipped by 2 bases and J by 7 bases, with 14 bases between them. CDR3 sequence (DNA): TGTGCCAGCAGCCAAATAGGCCAGGGAGGGACCCAGTACTCC. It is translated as CASSQIGQGGTQYS.

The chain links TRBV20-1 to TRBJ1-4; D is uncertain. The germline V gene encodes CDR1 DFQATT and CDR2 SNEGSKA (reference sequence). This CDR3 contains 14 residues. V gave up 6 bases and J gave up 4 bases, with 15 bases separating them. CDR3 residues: CSAPASGVNEKLFF. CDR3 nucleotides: TGCAGTGCGCCCGCATCGGGAGTTAATGAAAAACTGTTTTTT.

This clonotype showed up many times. In DNA, the CDR3 is TGCAGTGCTAGAGACGGGAGCGGAGGAGATACGCAGTATTTT. The encoded protein is CSARDGSGGDTQYF. The chain is built from TRBV20-1 and TRBJ2-3, with D possibly TRBD2 on 6 matching bases. CDR3 length: 14 residues. V lost 0 bases to trimming and J lost 5 bases, with 12 bases between them. The germline CDR1 and CDR2 sequences are DFQATT and SNEGSKA (reference sequence).

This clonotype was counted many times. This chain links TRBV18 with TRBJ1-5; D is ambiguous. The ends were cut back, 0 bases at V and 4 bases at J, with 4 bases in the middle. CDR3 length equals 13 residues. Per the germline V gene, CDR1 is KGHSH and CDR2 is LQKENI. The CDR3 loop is CASSPPGNQPQHF. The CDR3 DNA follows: TGTGCCAGCTCACCACCGGGGAATCAGCCCCAGCATTTT.

CDR3: CASSFRLYEKLFF. In nucleotides, the CDR3 is TGTGCCAGCAGTTTTAGGCTTTATGAAAAACTGTTTTTT. The rearrangement joins TRBV12-3 or TRBV12-4 to TRBJ1-4; D is ambiguous. The V and J ends lost 3 bases and 6 bases respectively, with 8 bases between them. The CDR3 is made up of 13 amino acids.

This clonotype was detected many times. CDR3 sequence (DNA): TGTGCCAGCTCACCCGGACAGGGCAATGAAAAACTGTTTTTT. Protein product: CASSPGQGNEKLFF. The rearrangement joins TRBV18 to TRBJ1-4, with 8 nucleotides matching TRBD1. CDR1 and CDR2 from the germline V gene are KGHSH and LQKENI. V was clipped by 3 bases and J by 5 bases; unmatched bases: 2. This CDR3 spans 14 amino acids.

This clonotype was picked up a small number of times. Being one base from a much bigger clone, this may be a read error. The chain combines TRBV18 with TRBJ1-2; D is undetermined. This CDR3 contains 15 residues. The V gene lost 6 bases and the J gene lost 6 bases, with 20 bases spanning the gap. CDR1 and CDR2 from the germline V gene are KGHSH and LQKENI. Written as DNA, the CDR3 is TGTGCCAGCTCCCTATACCCGGACTACACGCATGGCTACACCTTC. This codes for CASSLYPDYTHGYTF.

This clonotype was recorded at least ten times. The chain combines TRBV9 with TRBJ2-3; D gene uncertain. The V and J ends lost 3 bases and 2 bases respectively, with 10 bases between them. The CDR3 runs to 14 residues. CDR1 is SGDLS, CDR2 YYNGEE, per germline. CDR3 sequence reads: CASSARIDTDTQYF. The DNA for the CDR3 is TGTGCCAGCAGCGCCCGAATAGACACAGATACGCAGTATTTT.

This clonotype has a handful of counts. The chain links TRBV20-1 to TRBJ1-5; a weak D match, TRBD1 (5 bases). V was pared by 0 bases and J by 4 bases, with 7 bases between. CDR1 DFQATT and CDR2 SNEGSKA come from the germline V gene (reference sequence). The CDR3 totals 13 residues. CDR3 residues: CSARENRNQPQHF. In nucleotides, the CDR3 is TGCAGTGCTAGAGAAAACAGGAATCAGCCCCAGCATTTT.

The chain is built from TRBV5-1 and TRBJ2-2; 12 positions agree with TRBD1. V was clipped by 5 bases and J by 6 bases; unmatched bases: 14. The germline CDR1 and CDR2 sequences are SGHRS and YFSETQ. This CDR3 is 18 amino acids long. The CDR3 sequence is CASSFPPGTGGLAGELFF. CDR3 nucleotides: TGCGCCAGCAGTTTCCCGCCCGGGACAGGGGGCTTGGCCGGGGAGCTGTTTTTT. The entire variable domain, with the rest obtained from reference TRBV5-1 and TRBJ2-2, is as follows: KAGVTQTPRYLIKTRGQQVTLSCSPISGHRSVSWYQQTPGQGLQFLFEYFSETQRNKGNFPGRFSGRQFSNSRSEMNVSTLELGDSALYLCASSFPPGTGGLAGELFFGEGSRLTVL.

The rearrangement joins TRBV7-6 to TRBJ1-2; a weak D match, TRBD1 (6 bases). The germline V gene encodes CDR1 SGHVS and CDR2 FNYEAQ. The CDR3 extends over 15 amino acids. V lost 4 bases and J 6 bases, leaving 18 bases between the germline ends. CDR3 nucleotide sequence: TGTGCCAGCAGCTCCTCTGAGGGGGGGCATAATGGCTACACCTTC. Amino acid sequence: CASSSSEGGHNGYTF.

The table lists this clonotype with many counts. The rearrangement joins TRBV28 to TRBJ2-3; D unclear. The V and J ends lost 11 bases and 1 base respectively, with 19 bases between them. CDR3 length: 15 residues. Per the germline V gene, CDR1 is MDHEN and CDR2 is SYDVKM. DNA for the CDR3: TGTGCCTATCAGGTTTTGGCAGGAGGCACAGATACGCAGTATTTT. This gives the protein CAYQVLAGGTDTQYF.

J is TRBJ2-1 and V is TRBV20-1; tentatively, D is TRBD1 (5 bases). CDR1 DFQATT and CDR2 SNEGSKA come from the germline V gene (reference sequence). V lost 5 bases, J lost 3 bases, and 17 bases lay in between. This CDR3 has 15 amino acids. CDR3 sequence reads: CSALTSRQNYNEQFF. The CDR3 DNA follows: TGCAGTGCTTTGACAAGCCGACAGAACTACAATGAGCAGTTCTTC.

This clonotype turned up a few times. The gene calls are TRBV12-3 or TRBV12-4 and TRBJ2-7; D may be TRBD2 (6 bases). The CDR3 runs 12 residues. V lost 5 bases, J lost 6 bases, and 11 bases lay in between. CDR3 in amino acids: CASSLGGSEQYF. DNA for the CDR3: TGTGCCAGCAGTCTCGGGGGAAGCGAGCAGTACTTC.

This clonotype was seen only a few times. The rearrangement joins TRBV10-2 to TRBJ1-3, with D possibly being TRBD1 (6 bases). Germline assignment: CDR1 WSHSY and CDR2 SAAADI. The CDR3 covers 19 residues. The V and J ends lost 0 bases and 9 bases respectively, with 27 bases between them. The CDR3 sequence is CASSESRDRPTSAGGTIYF. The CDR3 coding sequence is TGCGCCAGCAGTGAGTCGCGCGACAGGCCTACGTCGGCGGGGGGCACCATATATTTT.

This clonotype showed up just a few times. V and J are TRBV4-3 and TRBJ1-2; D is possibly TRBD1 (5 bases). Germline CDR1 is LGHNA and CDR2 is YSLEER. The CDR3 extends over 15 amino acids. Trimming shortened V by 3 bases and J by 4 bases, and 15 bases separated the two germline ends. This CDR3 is CASSQVWQGAYGYTF. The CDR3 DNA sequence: TGCGCCAGCAGCCAGGTTTGGCAGGGTGCCTATGGCTACACCTTC.

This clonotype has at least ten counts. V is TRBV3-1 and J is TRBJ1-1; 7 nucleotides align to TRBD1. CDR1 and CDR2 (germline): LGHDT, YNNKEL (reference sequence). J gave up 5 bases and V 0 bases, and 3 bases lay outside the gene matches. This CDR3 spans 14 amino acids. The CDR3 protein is CASSQDSGGTEAFF. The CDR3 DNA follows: TGTGCCAGCAGCCAAGATTCAGGGGGGACTGAAGCTTTCTTT.

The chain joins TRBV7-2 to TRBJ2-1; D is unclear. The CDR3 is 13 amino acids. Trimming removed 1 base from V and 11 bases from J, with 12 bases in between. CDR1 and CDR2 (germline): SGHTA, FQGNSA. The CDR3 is CASSLGSPDQQFF. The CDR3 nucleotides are TGTGCCAGCAGCTTAGGTTCTCCCGACCAGCAGTTCTTC.

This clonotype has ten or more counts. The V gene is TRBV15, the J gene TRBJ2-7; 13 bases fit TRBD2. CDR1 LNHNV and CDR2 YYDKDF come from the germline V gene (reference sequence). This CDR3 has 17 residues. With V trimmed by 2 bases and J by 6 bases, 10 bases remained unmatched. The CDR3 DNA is TGTGCCACCAGCAGAACTCCTACTAGCGGGAGGGTCGGCGAGCAGTACTTC. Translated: CATSRTPTSGRVGEQYF.

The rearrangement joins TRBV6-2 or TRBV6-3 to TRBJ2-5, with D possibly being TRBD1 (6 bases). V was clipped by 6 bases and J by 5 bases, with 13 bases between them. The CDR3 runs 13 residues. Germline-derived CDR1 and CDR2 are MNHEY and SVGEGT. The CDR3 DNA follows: TGTGCCAGCAGAGGGGGTGACAGGGAGACCCAGTACTTC. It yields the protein CASRGGDRETQYF.

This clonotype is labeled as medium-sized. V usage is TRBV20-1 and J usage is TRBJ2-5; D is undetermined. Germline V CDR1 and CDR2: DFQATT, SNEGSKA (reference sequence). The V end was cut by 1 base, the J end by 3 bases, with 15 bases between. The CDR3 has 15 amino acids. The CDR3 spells CSARAMVAAEETQYF. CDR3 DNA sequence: TGCAGTGCTAGAGCTATGGTGGCCGCAGAAGAGACCCAGTACTTC.

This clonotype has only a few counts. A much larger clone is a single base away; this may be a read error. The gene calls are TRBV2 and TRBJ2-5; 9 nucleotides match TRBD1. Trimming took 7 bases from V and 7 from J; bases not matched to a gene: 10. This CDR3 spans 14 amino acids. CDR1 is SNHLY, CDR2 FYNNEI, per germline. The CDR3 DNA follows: TGTGCCAGCACTCCGGGACAGGGATTCAGGACCCAGTACTTC. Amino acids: CASTPGQGFRTQYF.